This T cell receptor beta chain is drawn from a study of regulatory T cells in long-lasting Graves disease. Study-wide findings and caveats: TRBV28, TRBJ1-2 and TRBJ2-5 were favored in persistent disease.

Time point indicated: newly diagnosed GD, antithyroid drugs for less than 3 months. PBMCs were the source of the RNA used for TCR sequencing. This clonotype came up many times. Its antigen is currently unknown. HTBI primers from iRepertoire and Arm-PCR of CDR3 regions yielded the TCR beta libraries. Each CDR3 protein is one row after TCRdb ran MiXCR on the multiplex PCR reads. The sample yields roughly 500,000 distinct CDR3 sequences, roughly 14% seen once. V gave up 2 bases and J gave up 6 bases, with 11 bases separating them. This CDR3 is built from 13 residues. The V gene's germline CDR1 is GTSNPN and CDR2 SVGIG (reference sequence). The sample was also linked to a second study, of T cells in Graves' hyperthyroidism and ophthalmopathy. In that study: The HTBI primer set served for first-round RT-PCR of the TCR CDR3.

This receptor was identified in a man younger than 40 with Graves disease. V and J are TRBV30 and TRBJ1-5, with D unclear. The sequenced sample was peripheral blood mononuclear cells (PBMCs), obtained at new diagnosis, from a patient treated with antithyroid drugs. CDR3 region: CAWSRDGLQPQHF. CDR3 nucleotide sequence: TGTGCCTGGAGTCGGGATGGGCTTCAGCCCCAGCATTTT.